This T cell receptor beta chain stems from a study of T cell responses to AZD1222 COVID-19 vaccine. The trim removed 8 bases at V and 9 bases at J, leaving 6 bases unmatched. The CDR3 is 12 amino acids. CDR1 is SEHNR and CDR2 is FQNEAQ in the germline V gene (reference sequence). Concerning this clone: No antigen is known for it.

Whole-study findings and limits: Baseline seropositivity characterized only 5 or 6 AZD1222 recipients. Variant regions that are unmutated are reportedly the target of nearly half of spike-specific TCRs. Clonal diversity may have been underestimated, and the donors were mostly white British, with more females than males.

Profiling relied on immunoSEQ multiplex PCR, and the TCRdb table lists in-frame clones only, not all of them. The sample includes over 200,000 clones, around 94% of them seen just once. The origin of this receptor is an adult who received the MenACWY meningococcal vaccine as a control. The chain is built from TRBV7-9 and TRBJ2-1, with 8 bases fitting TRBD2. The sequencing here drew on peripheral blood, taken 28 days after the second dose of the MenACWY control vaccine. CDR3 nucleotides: TGTGCCAGCGAGACACTAGCGGTTGAGCAGTTCTTC. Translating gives CASETLAVEQFF.